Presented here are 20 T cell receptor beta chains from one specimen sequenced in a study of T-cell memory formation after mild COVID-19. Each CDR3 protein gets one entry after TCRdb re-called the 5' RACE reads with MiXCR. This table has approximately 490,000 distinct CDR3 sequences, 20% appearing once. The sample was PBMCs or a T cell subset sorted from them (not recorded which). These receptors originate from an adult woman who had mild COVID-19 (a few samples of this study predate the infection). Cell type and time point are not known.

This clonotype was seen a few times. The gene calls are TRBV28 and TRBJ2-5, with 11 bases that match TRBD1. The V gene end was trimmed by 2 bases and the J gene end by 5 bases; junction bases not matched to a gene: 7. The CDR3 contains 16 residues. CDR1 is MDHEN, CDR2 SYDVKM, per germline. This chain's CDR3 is CASSLLGQGAGETQYF. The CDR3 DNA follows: TGTGCCAGCAGTTTACTCGGACAGGGGGCGGGTGAGACCCAGTACTTC.

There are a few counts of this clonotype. The CDR3 region has the DNA TGTGCCAGCCTTAAGGTAGCGGGAGCCTACGAGCAGTACTTC. This encodes CASLKVAGAYEQYF. This chain connects TRBV6-5 to TRBJ2-7, with 9 bases fitting TRBD2. The V segment lost 8 bases and the J segment 2 bases; nucleotides outside the gene matches: 7. CDR1 is MNHEY and CDR2 is SVGAGI in the germline V gene. This CDR3 spans 14 amino acids.

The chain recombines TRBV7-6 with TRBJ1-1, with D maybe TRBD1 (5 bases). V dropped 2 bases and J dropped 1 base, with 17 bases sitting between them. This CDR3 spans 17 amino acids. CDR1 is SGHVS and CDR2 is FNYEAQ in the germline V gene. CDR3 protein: CASSLSDPGRRNTEAFF. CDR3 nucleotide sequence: TGTGCCAGCAGCTTATCAGACCCGGGACGTAGGAACACTGAAGCTTTCTTT.

The CDR3 DNA sequence: TGTGCCAGCAGCGCTGACGGAAATGAGCAGTTCTTC. It codes for CASSADGNEQFF. This chain joins TRBV5-5 and TRBJ2-1, with D uncertain. Per germline, CDR1 SGHKS and CDR2 YYEKEE (reference sequence). The V and J ends lost 4 bases and 7 bases respectively, with 9 bases between them. The CDR3 length is 12 residues.

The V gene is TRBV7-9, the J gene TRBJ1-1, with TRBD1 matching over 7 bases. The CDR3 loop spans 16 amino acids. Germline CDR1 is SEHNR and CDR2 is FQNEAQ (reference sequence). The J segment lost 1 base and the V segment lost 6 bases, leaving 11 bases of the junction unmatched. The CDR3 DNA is TGTGCCAGCAGTCGCGGACCCGGGACAGCGAACACTGAAGCTTTCTTT. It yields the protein CASSRGPGTANTEAFF.

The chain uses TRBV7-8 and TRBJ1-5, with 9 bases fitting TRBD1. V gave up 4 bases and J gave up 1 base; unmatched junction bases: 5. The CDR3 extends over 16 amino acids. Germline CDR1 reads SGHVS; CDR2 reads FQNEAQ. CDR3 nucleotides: TGTGCCAGCAGCTCGGACAGGGGATTCAGCAATCAGCCCCAGCATTTT. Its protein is CASSSDRGFSNQPQHF.

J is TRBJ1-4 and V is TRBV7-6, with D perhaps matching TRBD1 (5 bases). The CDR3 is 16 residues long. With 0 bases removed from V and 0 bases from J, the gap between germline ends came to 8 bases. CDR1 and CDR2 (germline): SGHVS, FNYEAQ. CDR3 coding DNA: TGTGCCAGCAGCTTAGCGACAGCAGCAACTAATGAAAAACTGTTTTTT. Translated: CASSLATAATNEKLFF.

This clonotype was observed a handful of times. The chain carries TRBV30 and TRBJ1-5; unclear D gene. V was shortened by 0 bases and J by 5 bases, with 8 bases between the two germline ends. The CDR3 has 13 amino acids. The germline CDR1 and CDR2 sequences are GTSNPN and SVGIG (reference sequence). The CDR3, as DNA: TGTGCCTGGAGTGTCGACGGTTATCAGCCCCAGCATTTT. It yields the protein CAWSVDGYQPQHF.

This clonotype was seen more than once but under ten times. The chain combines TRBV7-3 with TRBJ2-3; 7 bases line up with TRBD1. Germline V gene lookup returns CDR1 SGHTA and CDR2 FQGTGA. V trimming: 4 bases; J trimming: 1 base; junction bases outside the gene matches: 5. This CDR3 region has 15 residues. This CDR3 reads CASSSQGHGTDTQYF. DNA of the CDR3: TGTGCCAGCAGCTCACAGGGGCACGGCACAGATACGCAGTATTTT.

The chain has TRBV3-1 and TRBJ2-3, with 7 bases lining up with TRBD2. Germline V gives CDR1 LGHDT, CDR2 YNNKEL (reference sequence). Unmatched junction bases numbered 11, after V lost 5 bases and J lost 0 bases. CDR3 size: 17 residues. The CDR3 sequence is CASSSVRRGRSTDTQYF. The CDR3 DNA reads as TGTGCCAGCAGCTCGGTGCGGCGGGGGAGGAGCACAGATACGCAGTATTTT.

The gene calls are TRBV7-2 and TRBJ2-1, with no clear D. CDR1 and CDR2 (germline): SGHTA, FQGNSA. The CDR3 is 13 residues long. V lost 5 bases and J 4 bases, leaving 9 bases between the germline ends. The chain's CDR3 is CASSQTSYNEQFF. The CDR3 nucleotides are TGTGCCAGCAGCCAGACCTCTTACAATGAGCAGTTCTTC.

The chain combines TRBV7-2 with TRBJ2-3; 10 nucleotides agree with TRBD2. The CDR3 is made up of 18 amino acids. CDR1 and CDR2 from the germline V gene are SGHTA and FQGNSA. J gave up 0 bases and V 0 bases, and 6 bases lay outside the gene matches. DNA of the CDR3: TGTGCCAGCAGCTTAGCCCGGACTAGCGGCCCTAGCACAGATACGCAGTATTTT. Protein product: CASSLARTSGPSTDTQYF.

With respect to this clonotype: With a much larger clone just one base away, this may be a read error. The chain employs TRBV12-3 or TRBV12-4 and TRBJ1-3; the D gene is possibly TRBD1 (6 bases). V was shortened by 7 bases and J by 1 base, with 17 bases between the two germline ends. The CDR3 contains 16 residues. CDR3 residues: CASKLVAGQSGNTIYF. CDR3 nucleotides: TGTGCCAGCAAACTGGTGGCCGGACAGTCTGGAAACACCATATATTTT.

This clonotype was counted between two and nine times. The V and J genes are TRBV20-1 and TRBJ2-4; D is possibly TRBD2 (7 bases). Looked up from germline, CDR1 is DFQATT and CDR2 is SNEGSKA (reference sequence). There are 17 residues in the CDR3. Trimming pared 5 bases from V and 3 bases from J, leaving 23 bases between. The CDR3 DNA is TGCAGTGCTCAGGGGCTAGAGGCGGGAGAGAGCAAAAACATTCAGTACTTC. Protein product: CSAQGLEAGESKNIQYF.

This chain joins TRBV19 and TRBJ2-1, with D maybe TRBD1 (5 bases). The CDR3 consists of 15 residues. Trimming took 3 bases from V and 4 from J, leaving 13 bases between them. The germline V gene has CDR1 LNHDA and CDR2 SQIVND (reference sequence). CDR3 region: CASSITGGGYNEQFF. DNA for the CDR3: TGTGCCAGTAGTATTACAGGTGGTGGATACAATGAGCAGTTCTTC.

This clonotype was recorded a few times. CDR3 loop: CASSQDRTGGLTLHF. The CDR3 bases are TGCGCCAGCAGCCAAGATCGAACAGGGGGTTTGACCCTCCACTTT. The genes are TRBV4-1 and TRBJ1-6; 8 positions match TRBD1. CDR3 length: 15 amino acids. V gave up 0 bases and J gave up 14 bases; unmatched junction bases: 9. Germline loops: CDR1 MGHRA, CDR2 YSYEKL.

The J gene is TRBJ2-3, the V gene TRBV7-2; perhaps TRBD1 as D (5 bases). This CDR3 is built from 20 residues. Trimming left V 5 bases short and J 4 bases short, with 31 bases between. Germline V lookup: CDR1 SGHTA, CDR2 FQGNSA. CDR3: CASSPVWGEGVYNGADTQYF. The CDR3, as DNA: TGTGCCAGCAGCCCGGTTTGGGGTGAAGGGGTCTACAATGGTGCAGATACGCAGTATTTT.

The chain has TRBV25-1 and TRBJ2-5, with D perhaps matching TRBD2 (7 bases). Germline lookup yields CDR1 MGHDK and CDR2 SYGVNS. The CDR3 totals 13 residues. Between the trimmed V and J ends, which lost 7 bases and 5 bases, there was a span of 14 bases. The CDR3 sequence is CASTDGGLETQYF. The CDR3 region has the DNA TGTGCCAGCACCGACGGGGGGCTGGAGACCCAGTACTTC.

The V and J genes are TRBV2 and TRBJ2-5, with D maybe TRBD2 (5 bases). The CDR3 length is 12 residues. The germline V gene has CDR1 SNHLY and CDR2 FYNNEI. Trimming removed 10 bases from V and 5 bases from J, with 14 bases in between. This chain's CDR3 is CAKETEVETQYF. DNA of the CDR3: TGTGCCAAGGAAACGGAGGTGGAGACCCAGTACTTC.

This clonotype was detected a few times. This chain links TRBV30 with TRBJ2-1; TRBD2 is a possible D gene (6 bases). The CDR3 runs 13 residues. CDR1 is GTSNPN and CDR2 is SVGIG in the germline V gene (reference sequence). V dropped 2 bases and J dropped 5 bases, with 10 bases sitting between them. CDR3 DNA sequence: TGTGCCTGGAGTCGTATAGCGGACAATGAGCAGTTCTTC. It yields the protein CAWSRIADNEQFF.